This T cell receptor beta chain was obtained from a study of control samples from healthy donors and cancer patients. Some clones are missing from TCRdb's copy, which holds only in-frame ones; the method was immunoSEQ multiplex PCR. The data show more than 150,000 clones, just under 95% seen once. This clone was observed once. With V trimmed by 7 bases and J by 5 bases, 6 bases remained unmatched. CDR3 size: 14 residues. Per germline, CDR1 ENHRY and CDR2 SYGVKD. Specimen: blood. This clonotype was sampled from a man aged 18-30 years in good health. The V call is TRBV10-3, the J call TRBJ2-7; 12 bases are a match to TRBD1. The CDR3 DNA is TGTGCCATCACCGAGGGGACAGGGGGCCACGAGCAGTACTTC. Translation gives CAITEGTGGHEQYF.